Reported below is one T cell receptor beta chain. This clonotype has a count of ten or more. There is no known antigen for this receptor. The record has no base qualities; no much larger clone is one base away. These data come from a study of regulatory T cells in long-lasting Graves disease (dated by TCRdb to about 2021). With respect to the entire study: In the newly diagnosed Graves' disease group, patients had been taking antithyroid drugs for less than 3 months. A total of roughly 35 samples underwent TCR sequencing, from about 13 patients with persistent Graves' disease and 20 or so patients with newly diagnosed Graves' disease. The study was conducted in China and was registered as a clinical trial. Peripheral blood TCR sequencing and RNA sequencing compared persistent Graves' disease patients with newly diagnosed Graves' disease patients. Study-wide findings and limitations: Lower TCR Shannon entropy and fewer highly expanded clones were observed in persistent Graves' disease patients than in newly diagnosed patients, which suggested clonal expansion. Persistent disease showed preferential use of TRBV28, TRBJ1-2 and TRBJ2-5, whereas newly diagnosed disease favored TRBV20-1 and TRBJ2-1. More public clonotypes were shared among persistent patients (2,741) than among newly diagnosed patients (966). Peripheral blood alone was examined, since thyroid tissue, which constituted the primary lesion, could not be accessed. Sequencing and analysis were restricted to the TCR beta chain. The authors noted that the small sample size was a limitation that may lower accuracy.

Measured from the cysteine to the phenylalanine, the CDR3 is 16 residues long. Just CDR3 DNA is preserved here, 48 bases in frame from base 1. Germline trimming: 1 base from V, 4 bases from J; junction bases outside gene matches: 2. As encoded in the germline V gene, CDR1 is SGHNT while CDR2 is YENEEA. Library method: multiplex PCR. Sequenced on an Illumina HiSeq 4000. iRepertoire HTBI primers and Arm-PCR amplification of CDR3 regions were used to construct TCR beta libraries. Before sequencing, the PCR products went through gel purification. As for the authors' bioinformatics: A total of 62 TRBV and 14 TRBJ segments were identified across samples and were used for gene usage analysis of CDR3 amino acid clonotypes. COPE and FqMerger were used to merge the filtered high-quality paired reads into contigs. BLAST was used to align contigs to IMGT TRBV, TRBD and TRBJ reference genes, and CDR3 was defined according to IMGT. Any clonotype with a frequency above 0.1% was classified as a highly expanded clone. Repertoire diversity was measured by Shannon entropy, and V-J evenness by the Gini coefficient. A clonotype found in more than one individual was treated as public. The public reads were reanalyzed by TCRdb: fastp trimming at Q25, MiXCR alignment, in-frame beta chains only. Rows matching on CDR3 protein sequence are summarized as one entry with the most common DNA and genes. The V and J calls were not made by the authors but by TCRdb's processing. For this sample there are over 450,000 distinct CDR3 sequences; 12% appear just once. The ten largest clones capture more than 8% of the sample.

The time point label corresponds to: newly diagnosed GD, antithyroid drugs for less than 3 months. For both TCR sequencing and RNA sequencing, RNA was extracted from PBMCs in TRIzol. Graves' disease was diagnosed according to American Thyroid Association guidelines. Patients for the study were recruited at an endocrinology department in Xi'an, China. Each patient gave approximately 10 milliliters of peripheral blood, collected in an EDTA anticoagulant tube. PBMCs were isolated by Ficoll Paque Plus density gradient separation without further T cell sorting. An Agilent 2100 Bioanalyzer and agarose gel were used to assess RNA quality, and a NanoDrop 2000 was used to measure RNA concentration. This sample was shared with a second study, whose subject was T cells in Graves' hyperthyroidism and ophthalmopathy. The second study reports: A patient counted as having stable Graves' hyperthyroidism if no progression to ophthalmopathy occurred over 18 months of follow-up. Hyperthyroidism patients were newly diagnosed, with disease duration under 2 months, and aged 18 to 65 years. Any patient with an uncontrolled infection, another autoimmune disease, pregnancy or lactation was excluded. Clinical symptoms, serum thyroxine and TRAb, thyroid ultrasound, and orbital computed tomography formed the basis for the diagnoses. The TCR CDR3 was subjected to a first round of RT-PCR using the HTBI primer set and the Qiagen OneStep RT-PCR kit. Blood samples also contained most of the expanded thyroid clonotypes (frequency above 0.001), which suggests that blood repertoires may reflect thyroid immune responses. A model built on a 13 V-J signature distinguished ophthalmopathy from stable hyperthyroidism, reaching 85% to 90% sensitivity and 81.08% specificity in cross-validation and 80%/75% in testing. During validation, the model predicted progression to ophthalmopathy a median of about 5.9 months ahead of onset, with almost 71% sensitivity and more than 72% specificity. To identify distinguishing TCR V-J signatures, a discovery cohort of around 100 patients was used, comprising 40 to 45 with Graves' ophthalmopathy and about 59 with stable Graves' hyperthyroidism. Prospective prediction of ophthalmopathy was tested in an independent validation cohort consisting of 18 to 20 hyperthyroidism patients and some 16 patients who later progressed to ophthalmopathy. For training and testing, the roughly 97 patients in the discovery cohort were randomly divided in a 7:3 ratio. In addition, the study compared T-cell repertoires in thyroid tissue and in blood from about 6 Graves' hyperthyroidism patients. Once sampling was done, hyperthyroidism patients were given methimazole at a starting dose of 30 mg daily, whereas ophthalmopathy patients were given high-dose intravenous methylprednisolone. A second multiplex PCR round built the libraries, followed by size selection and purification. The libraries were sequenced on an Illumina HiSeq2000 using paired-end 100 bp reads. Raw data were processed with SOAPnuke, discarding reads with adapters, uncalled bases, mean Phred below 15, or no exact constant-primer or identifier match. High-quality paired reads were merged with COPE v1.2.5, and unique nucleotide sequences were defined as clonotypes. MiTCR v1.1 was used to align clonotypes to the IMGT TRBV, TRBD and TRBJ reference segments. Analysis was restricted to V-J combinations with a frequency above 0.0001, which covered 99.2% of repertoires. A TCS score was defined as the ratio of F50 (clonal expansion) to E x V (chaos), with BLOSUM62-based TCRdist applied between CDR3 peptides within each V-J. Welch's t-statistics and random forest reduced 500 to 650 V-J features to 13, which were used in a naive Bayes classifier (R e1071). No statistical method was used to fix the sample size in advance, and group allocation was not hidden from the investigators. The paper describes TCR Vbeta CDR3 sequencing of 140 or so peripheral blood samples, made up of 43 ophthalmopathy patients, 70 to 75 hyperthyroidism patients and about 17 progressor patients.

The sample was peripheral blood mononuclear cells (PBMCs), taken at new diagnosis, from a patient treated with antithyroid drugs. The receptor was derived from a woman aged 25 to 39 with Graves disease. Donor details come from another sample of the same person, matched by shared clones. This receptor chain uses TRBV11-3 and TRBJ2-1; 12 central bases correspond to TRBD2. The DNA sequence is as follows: TGTGCCAGCAGCTTAGGCGGACTAGCGGGGTACAATGAGCAGTTCTTC. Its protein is CASSLGGLAGYNEQFF.